This TCR beta chain was sequenced in a study of control samples from healthy donors and cancer patients. The J segment lost 4 bases and the V segment lost 4 bases, leaving 8 bases of the junction unmatched. The CDR3 totals 15 residues. Germline CDR1 is SGHKS and CDR2 is YYEKEE (reference sequence). Some clones are missing from TCRdb's copy, which holds only in-frame ones; the method was immunoSEQ multiplex PCR. The table has over 150,000 clones, roughly 94% seen once; the top ten hold approximately 15%. The source material was PBMCs. The chain uses TRBV5-5 and TRBJ1-5; 7 bases align to TRBD1. This TCR derives from a man aged 55 to 70 with colorectal cancer. CDR3 in DNA: TGTGCCAGCAGCCCACAGGGGCGGATGAATCAGCCCCAGCATTTT. Translation gives CASSPQGRMNQPQHF.